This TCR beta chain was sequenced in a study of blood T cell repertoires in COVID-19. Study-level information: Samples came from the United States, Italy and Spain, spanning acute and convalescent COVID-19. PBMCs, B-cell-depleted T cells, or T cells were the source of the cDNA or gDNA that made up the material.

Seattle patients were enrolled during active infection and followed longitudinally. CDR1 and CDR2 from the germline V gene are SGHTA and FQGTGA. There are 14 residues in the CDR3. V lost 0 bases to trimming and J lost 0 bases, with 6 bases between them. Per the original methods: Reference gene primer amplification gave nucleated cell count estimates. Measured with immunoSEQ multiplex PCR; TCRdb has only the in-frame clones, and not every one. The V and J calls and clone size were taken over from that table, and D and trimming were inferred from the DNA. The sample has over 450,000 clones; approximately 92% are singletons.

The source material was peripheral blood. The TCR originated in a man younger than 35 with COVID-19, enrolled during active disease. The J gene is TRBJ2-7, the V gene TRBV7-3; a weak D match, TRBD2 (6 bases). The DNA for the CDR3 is TGTGCCAGCAGCTTAACTAGCGGCTCCTACGAGCAGTACTTC. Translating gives CASSLTSGSYEQYF.